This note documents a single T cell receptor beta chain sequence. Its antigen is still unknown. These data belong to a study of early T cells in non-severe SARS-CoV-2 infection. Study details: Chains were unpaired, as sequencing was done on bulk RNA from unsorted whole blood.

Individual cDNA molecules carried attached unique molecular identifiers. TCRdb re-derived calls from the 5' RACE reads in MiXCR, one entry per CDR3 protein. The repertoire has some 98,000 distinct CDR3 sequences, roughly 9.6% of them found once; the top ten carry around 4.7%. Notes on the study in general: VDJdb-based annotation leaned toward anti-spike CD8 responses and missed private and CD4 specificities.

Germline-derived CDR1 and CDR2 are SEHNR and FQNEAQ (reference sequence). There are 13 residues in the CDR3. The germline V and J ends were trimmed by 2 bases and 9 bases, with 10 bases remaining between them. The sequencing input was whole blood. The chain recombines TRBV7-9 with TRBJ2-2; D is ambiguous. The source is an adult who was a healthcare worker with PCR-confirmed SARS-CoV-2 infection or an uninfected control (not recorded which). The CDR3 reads CASSLPMGRELFF. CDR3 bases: TGTGCCAGCAGCTTACCAATGGGCAGGGAGCTGTTTTTT.